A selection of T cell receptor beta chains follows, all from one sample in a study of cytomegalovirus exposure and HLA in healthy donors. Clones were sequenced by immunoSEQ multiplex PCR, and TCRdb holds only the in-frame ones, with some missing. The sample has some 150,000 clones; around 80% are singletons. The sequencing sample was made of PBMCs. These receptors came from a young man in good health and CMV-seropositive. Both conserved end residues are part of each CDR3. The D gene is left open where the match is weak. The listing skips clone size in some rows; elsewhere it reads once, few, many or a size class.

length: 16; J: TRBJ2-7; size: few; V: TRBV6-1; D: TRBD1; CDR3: CASSEWFGTGAYEQYF; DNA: TGTGCCAGCAGTGAGTGGTTTGGGACAGGGGCCTACGAGCAGTACTTC
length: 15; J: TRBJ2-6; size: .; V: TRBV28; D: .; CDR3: CASSFSGSGANVLTF; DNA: TGTGCCAGCAGTTTTTCAGGCTCTGGGGCCAACGTCCTGACTTTC
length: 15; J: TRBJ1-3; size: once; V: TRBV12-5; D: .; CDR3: CASARDTHSGNTIYF; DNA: TGTGCTAGTGCCCGGGACACCCACTCTGGAAACACCATATATTTT
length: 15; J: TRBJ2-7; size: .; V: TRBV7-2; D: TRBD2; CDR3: CASSLGLALGYEQYF; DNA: TGTGCCAGCAGCTTAGGACTAGCGTTGGGCTACGAGCAGTACTTC
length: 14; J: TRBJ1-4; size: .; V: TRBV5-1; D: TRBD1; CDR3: CASSPGQGGEKLFF; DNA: TGCGCCAGCAGCCCAGGACAGGGAGGAGAAAAACTGTTTTTT
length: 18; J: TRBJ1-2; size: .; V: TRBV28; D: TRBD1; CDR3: CASSLVGDRGRLGDGYTF; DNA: TGTGCCAGCAGTTTAGTCGGGGACAGGGGGCGGTTAGGGGATGGCTACACCTTC
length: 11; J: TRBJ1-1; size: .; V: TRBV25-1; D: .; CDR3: CASSVGGEAFF; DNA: TGTGCCAGCAGTGTCGGCGGGGAAGCTTTCTTT
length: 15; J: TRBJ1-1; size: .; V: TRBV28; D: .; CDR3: CASSLGGTFDTEAFF; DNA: TGTGCCAGCAGTTTGGGGGGGACGTTCGACACTGAAGCTTTCTTT
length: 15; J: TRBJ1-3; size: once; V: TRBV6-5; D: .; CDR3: CASSYSAGAGNTIYF; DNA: TGTGCCAGCAGTTATTCAGCAGGGGCTGGAAACACCATATATTTT
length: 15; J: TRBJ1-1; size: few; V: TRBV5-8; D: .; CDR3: CASSLGGGVDTEAFF; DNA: TGTGCCAGCAGCTTGGGAGGAGGGGTGGACACTGAAGCTTTCTTT
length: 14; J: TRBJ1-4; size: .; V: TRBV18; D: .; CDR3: CASSQTATNEKLFF; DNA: TGTGCCAGCTCACAGACAGCAACTAATGAAAAACTGTTTTTT
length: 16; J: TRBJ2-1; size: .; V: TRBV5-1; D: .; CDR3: CASSLRGTTGEDEQFF; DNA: TGCGCCAGCAGCTTGAGGGGGACTACCGGGGAGGATGAGCAGTTCTTC
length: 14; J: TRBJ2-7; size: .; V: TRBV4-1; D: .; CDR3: CASSQVGSGYEQYF; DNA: TGCGCCAGCAGCCAAGTGGGTAGCGGATACGAGCAGTACTTC
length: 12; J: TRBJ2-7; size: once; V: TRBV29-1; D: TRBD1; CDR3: CSVEDRENEQYF; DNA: TGCAGCGTGGAGGACAGGGAAAACGAGCAGTACTTC
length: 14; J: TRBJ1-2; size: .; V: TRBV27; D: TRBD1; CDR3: CASSDGQGRGGYTF; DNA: TGTGCCAGCAGTGACGGACAGGGGCGAGGTGGCTACACCTTC
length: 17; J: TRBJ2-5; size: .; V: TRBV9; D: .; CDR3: CASSVDFRTDYQETQYF; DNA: TGTGCCAGCAGCGTAGATTTTAGGACGGACTACCAAGAGACCCAGTACTTC
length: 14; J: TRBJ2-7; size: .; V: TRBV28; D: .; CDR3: CASSMSFGRYEQYF; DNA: TGTGCCAGCAGTATGAGTTTTGGTCGCTACGAGCAGTACTTC
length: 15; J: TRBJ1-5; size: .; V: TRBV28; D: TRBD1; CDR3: CASSPDRGWGQPQHF; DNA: TGTGCCAGCAGCCCCGACAGGGGATGGGGTCAGCCCCAGCATTTT
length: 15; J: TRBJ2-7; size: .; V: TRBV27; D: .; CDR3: CASSAKQGESYEQYF; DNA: TGTGCCAGCAGTGCCAAACAGGGAGAATCCTACGAGCAGTACTTC
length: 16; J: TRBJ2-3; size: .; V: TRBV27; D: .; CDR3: CASSPLYSASTDTQYF; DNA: TGTGCCAGCAGTCCCCTCTATAGCGCTAGCACAGATACGCAGTATTTT
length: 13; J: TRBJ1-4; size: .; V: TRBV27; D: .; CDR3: CASSLAANEKLFF; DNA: TGTGCCAGCAGTTTAGCAGCTAATGAAAAACTGTTTTTT
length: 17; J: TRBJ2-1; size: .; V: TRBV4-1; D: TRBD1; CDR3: CASSQEDGTGSYNEQFF; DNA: TGCGCCAGCAGCCAAGAAGACGGGACAGGGTCCTACAATGAGCAGTTCTTC
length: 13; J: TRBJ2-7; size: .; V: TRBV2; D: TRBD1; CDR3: CASRTGGRYEQYF; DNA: TGTGCCAGCAGGACAGGGGGCCGCTACGAGCAGTACTTC
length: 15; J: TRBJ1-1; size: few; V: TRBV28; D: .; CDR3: CASSSLAAVNTEAFF; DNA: TGTGCCAGCAGTTCCCTGGCGGCGGTGAACACTGAAGCTTTCTTT